This T cell receptor beta chain originates from a study of shared T cell receptors in the human thymus. V shed 5 bases and J shed 2 bases, with 12 bases lying between them. The CDR3 runs to 14 residues. Germline V gene data show CDR1 as MGHDK and CDR2 as SYGVNS. Only in-frame clones appear in the TCRdb table, and some are missing; sequencing was by immunoSEQ multiplex PCR. The repertoire consists of over 450,000 clones, with roughly 74% occurring once and the leading ten covering around 0.012%. This same sample was also taken into another study, of human thymus T cells. As that report states: Overlap was high between thymic repertoires from unrelated individuals, as reported in related research.

The sequencing sample was made of thymocytes. The chain employs TRBV25-1 and TRBJ2-5; maybe TRBD2 (6 bases). The sequence came from a boy younger than two with a congenital heart defect. The CDR3 region has the DNA TGTGCCAGCAGTCCGGGACTCAGACAAGAGACCCAGTACTTC. The encoded protein is CASSPGLRQETQYF.